These T cell receptor beta chains were read from a single sample in a study of Graves' ophthalmopathy and Graves' hyperthyroidism. TCRdb called the multiplex PCR reads again in MiXCR, with one record for every CDR3 protein. The sample gives around 1.1 million distinct CDR3 sequences, about 35% of which show up once; more than 9.5% is in the top ten. Source material: peripheral blood or thyroid tissue (not recorded which). The receptor set was obtained from an adult man with Graves' hyperthyroidism. The CDR3 runs from the conserved cysteine through the conserved F or W. Each record gives: V gene, J gene, D gene, clone size, CDR3 protein, CDR3 DNA. The D gene is left open where the match is weak. Clone size is given for some rows only: seen once, a few or many times, or a class if the clone is expanded.

v_call: TRBV10-2
j_call: TRBJ2-5
d_call: -
clone_size: many
cdr3_aa: CASLNREWLETQYF
cdr3_nt: TGCGCCAGTCTGAACAGGGAATGGTTAGAGACCCAGTACTTC

v_call: TRBV2
j_call: TRBJ1-5
d_call: -
clone_size: many
cdr3_aa: CASSVEQHQPQHF
cdr3_nt: TGTGCCAGCAGTGTGGAACAACATCAGCCCCAGCATTTT

v_call: TRBV6-5
j_call: TRBJ2-7
d_call: TRBD1
clone_size: -
cdr3_aa: CASSYSGLGQGNGEQYF
cdr3_nt: TGTGCCAGCAGTTATAGTGGTTTGGGACAGGGTAATGGCGAGCAGTACTTC

v_call: TRBV19
j_call: TRBJ1-5
d_call: -
clone_size: -
cdr3_aa: CASSPRDNQETQHF
cdr3_nt: TGTGCCAGTAGTCCCCGGGACAACCAAGAGACCCAGCATTTT

v_call: TRBV29-1
j_call: TRBJ2-2
d_call: TRBD1
clone_size: many
cdr3_aa: CSVEEQGAGGELFF
cdr3_nt: TGCAGCGTTGAAGAACAGGGGGCTGGCGGGGAGCTGTTTTTT

v_call: TRBV25-1
j_call: TRBJ1-4
d_call: -
clone_size: -
cdr3_aa: CASSDPRGATNEKLFF
cdr3_nt: TGTGCCAGCAGTGACCCAAGGGGCGCAACTAATGAAAAACTGTTTTTT

v_call: TRBV14
j_call: TRBJ2-7
d_call: -
clone_size: -
cdr3_aa: CAGSPANYEQYF
cdr3_nt: TGTGCCGGCAGCCCCGCAAATTACGAGCAGTACTTC

v_call: TRBV10-3
j_call: TRBJ1-6
d_call: -
clone_size: -
cdr3_aa: CAITVQRARLNSPLHF
cdr3_nt: TGTGCCATCACCGTTCAGAGGGCACGACTGAATTCACCCCTCCACTTT

v_call: TRBV6-5
j_call: TRBJ2-5
d_call: -
clone_size: -
cdr3_aa: CASSYYGPGTQYF
cdr3_nt: TGTGCCAGCAGTTATTACGGCCCGGGGACCCAGTACTTC

v_call: TRBV7-2
j_call: TRBJ1-2
d_call: -
clone_size: few
cdr3_aa: CASSPPRSEGVYGYTF
cdr3_nt: TGTGCCAGCAGTCCCCCCCGGTCCGAGGGGGTTTATGGCTACACCTTC

v_call: TRBV20-1
j_call: TRBJ1-1
d_call: -
clone_size: -
cdr3_aa: CSARDWGGQNTEAFF
cdr3_nt: TGCAGTGCTAGAGATTGGGGCGGGCAGAACACTGAAGCTTTCTTT

v_call: TRBV25-1
j_call: TRBJ2-5
d_call: TRBD2
clone_size: -
cdr3_aa: CASSGQTSGSLQGTQYF
cdr3_nt: TGTGCCAGCAGTGGACAGACTAGCGGGAGTTTACAAGGGACCCAGTACTTC

v_call: TRBV7-2
j_call: TRBJ2-7
d_call: -
clone_size: -
cdr3_aa: CASSLAGGLHEQYF
cdr3_nt: TGTGCCAGCAGCTTAGCGGGGGGCTTACACGAGCAGTACTTC

v_call: TRBV9
j_call: TRBJ2-2
d_call: TRBD1
clone_size: -
cdr3_aa: CASSVSGGITGELFF
cdr3_nt: TGTGCCAGCAGCGTGTCAGGGGGTATCACCGGGGAGCTGTTTTTT

v_call: TRBV19
j_call: TRBJ2-7
d_call: -
clone_size: -
cdr3_aa: CASSIKGEASYEQCF
cdr3_nt: TGTGCCAGTAGTATCAAGGGAGAGGCTTCCTACGAGCAGTGCTTC

v_call: TRBV25-1
j_call: TRBJ1-2
d_call: -
clone_size: -
cdr3_aa: CTSRDHNYGYTF
cdr3_nt: TGTACCAGCAGAGATCACAACTATGGCTACACCTTC

v_call: TRBV12-3/TRBV12-4
j_call: TRBJ1-6
d_call: -
clone_size: -
cdr3_aa: CASSLQGPIGSPLHF
cdr3_nt: TGTGCCAGCAGCCTACAGGGACCGATTGGATCACCCCTCCACTTT

v_call: TRBV29-1
j_call: TRBJ2-3
d_call: TRBD2
clone_size: -
cdr3_aa: CSVAWTRESQYF
cdr3_nt: TGCAGCGTTGCTTGGACTAGGGAGTCGCAGTATTTT

v_call: TRBV29-1
j_call: TRBJ1-1
d_call: TRBD1
clone_size: -
cdr3_aa: CSVERGTGNTEAFF
cdr3_nt: TGCAGCGTTGAACGAGGGACAGGGAACACTGAAGCTTTCTTT

v_call: TRBV12-3/TRBV12-4
j_call: TRBJ1-2
d_call: TRBD1
clone_size: -
cdr3_aa: CASSRDRYGYTF
cdr3_nt: TGTGCCAGCAGCCGGGACAGATATGGCTACACCTTC

v_call: TRBV5-4
j_call: TRBJ1-2
d_call: -
clone_size: few
cdr3_aa: CASTNGYGYTF
cdr3_nt: TGTGCCAGCACCAACGGCTATGGCTACACCTTC

v_call: TRBV11-2
j_call: TRBJ2-6
d_call: -
clone_size: few
cdr3_aa: CASSLIGTGANVLTF
cdr3_nt: TGTGCCAGCAGCTTAATTGGTACTGGGGCCAACGTCCTGACTTTC